The rows below give T cell receptor beta chains drawn from one sample of a study of T cell clonotyping in hematopoietic cell transplantation. Generated by immunoSEQ multiplex PCR, the TCRdb table keeps only in-frame clones and is missing some. The sample lists about 5,900 clones, 89% seen once, with 8.1% in the top ten. Sequenced material: peripheral blood mononuclear cells, taken 100 days after allogeneic stem cell transplant. Source of these receptors: a male patient aged 35 to 55 who had an allogeneic stem cell transplant from an unrelated donor, so the T cells may come from the graft donor. Some clones in this sample may be carry-over from other donors' samples. CDR3s leave out the opening cysteine and the closing phenylalanine or tryptophan. D genes are given only for firm matches.

d_gene | v_gene | CDR3aa
TRBD2 | TRBV11-2 | ASSPIAGGLSYNEQF
NA | TRBV4-1 | ASSPGDIPGYT
TRBD1 | TRBV30 | AWGSPFSGGLAEAF
TRBD1 | TRBV30 | AWHRDRVLFGYGYT
NA | TRBV6-5 | ASSYSRDTEAF
TRBD1 | TRBV5-8 | ASSGQAYNQPQH
NA | TRBV5-1 | ASSLAADLRDNEQF
NA | TRBV6-1 | ASRFGVGDTEAF
TRBD1 | TRBV11-1 | ASSTRGRGSSPLH
NA | TRBV13 | ASSFRGGTDTQY
TRBD1 | TRBV19 | ASSTGQGKNTEAF
TRBD2 | TRBV5-6 | ASSLQSSGVYEQY
NA | TRBV27 | ASSRRVRTEQY